One T cell receptor beta chain is described in this entry. Its antigen is not known. The data belong to a study of OX40 agonist ivuxolimab in advanced cancers. Broader study findings: Averaged across samples, CD8+ T cells carried more expanded clones than CD4+ did. With doses of 0.1 to 3.0 mg/kg, CD4+ and CD8+ blood T cells had undergone clonal expansion by week 6.

There are 14 residues in the CDR3. In germline, CDR1 is ENHRY, CDR2 SYGVKD. The V end was cut by 0 bases, the J end by 1 base, with 6 bases between. Some clones are missing from TCRdb's copy, which holds only in-frame ones; the method was immunoSEQ multiplex PCR. The table includes about 94,000 clones, 92% detected once. The genes are TRBV10-3 and TRBJ1-1; no firm D call. The TCR was taken from an adult with an advanced solid tumor such as melanoma, head and neck, liver or kidney cancer. The material was CD4+ or CD8+ T cells sorted from blood, obtained in a trial of the OX40 agonist ivuxolimab. The CDR3 nucleotides read TGTGCCATCAGTGAGTCGTACGCGAACACTGAAGCTTTCTTT. This sequence encodes CAISESYANTEAFF.